The present T cell receptor (beta chain) was sequenced within a study of T cell repertoires in cytomegalovirus infection. Study-wide context: A matching HLA type, together with CMV infection, was signaled by public TCR beta signatures. Study results and limitations: CMV-specific HLA-C-restricted TCR beta clonotypes dominated the ex vivo response. Cumulated frequencies of public TCR beta families served to identify carriers of CMV plus the relevant HLA.

TCRdb recomputed calls from the reads with MiXCR, one row per CDR3 protein. The data contain 65,000 to 90,000 distinct CDR3 sequences, over 3.5% of them singletons. The CDR3 length is 14 residues. Deletions cut 5 bases from V and 4 bases from J, with 13 bases between. CDR1 MNHEY and CDR2 SMNVEV come from the germline V gene (reference sequence). This clonotype has ten or more counts. What it binds is not known. The sequence came from a human donor in good health (CMV status not recorded). Some clones in this sample may be carry-over from other donors' samples. Material: PBMCs. This sequence joins TRBV27 and TRBJ2-3; a weak D match, TRBD1 (5 bases). The CDR3: CASSGASWADTQYF. For the CDR3, the DNA is TGTGCCAGCAGTGGGGCTTCGTGGGCAGATACGCAGTATTTT.